This T cell receptor (beta chain) was identified during a study of T cells in Graves' hyperthyroidism and ophthalmopathy. Study context: Upon initial diagnosis and before any treatment, peripheral blood was collected. Findings of the study overall: The majority of expanded thyroid clonotypes above 0.001 also appeared in blood. Before onset, ophthalmopathy was predicted by the model a median roughly 6.8 months earlier.

This clonotype has ten or more counts. Its antigen is as yet unknown. There are 11 residues in the CDR3. Trimming removed 3 bases at V and 7 bases at J, with 6 bases between. CDR1 SNHLY and CDR2 FYNNEI come from the germline V gene. There were TCR beta CDR3 regions amplified from RNA transcripts. Carried out on the TCR CDR3, a first-round RT-PCR used the HTBI primer set. TCRdb fed the multiplex PCR reads into MiXCR, producing one record per CDR3 protein. The table records approximately 400,000 distinct CDR3 sequences, about 15% of them present only once. For Graves' hyperthyroidism to be stable, ophthalmopathy could not progress within 18 months.

The sequence was obtained from an older woman with Graves' hyperthyroidism. The sample taken for sequencing was blood. The J gene is TRBJ1-2, the V gene TRBV2; D not resolved. The CDR3 is CASSEEGGYTF. CDR3 sequence (DNA): TGTGCCAGCAGTGAGGAGGGTGGCTACACCTTC.